The present entry profiles one T cell receptor (beta chain) with its context. Germline is not matched at one junction end, which may reflect a read error. This sample is part of a study of cytomegalovirus exposure and HLA in healthy donors. Use of 60 Vbeta and 13 Jbeta primers characterized the PCR. Assay used: immunoSEQ multiplex PCR; TCRdb lists only in-frame clones, some missing. The table has about 110,000 clones, under 85% seen once. The TCR sequence derives from a man aged 30-40 years in good health and CMV-seronegative. The sequencing input was PBMCs.

DNA for the CDR3: TGCGCCAGCCGCGGACCCGGGGAAAATCAGCCCCAGAATTTT. Its translation: CASRGPGENQPQNF. V and J are TRBV4-3 and TRBJ1-5; unclear D gene. Germline V gives CDR1 LGHNA, CDR2 YSLEER. CDR3 length: 14 residues.